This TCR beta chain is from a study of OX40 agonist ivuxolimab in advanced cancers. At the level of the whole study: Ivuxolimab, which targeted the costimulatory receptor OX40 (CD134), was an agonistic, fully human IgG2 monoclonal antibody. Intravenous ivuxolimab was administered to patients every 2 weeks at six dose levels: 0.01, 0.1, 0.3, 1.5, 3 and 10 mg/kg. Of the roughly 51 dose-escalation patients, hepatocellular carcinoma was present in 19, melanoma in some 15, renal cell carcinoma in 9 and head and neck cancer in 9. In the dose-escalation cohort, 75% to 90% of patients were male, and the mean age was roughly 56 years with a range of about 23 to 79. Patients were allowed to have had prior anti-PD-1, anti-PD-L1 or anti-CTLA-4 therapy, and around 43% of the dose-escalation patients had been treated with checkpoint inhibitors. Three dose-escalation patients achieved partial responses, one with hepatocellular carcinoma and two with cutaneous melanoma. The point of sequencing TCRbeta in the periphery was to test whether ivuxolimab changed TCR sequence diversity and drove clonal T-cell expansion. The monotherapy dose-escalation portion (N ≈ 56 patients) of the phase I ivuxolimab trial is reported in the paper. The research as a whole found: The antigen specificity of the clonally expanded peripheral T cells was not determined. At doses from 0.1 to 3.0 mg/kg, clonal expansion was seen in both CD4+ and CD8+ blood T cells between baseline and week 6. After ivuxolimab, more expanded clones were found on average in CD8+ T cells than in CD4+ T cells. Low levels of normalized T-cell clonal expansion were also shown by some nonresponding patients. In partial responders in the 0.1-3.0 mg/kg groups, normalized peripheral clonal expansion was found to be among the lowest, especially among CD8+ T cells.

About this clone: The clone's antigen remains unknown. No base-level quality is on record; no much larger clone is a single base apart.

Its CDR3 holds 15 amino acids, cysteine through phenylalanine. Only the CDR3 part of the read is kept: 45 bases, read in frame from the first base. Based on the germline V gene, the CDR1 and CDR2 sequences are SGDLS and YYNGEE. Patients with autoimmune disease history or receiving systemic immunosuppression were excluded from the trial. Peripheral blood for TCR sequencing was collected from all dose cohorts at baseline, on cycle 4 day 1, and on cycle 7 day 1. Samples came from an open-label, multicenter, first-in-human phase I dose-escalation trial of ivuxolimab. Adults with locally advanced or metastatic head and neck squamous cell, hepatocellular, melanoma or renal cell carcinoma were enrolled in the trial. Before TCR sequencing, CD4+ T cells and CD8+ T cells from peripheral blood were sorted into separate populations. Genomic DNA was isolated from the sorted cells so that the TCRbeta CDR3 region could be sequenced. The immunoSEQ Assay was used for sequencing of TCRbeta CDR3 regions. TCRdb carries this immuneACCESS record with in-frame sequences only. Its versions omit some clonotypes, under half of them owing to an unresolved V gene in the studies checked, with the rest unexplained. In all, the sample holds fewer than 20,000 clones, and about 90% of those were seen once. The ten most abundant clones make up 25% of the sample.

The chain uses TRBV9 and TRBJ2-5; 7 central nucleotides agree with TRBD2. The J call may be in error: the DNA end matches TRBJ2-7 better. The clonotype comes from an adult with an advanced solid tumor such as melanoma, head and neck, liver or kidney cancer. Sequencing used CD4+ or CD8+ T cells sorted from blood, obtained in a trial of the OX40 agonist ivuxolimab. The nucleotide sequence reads TGTGCCAGCAGCGTAGCGGACACCTGGGGGGGCGAGCAGTACTTC. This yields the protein CASSVADTWGGEQYF.